These T cell receptor beta chains were read from a single sample in a study of shared clonotypes between healthy human individuals. Profiled with immunoSEQ multiplex PCR; TCRdb holds only in-frame clones, not every one. This sample has 560,000 or so clones; approximately 96% occur once, and the top ten carry about 0.12%. Source material: naive CD8+ T cells sorted from blood. These TCRs come from a woman aged 30 to 39 in good health. Both conserved end residues are part of each CDR3. Clone sizes are given selectively: once, few, many, or a class where the clone is expanded.

TRBJ2-3 | TRBV5-6 | NA | CASSLGGTGRATDTQYF
TRBJ1-1 | TRBV13 | NA | CASSLDGRGTTFF
TRBJ1-1 | TRBV13 | NA | CASSLGQGGTNTEAFF
TRBJ2-7 | TRBV5-1 | NA | CASSLEVSYEQYF
TRBJ2-7 | TRBV28 | NA | CASSLGGSHGEQYF
TRBJ2-2 | TRBV6-5 | NA | CASSFRTARTGELFF
TRBJ2-1 | TRBV15 | NA | CATSGPPDGEQFF
TRBJ1-1 | TRBV5-1 | NA | CASSSGQGARGYTEAFF
TRBJ2-1 | TRBV19 | NA | CASSIRSGYNEQFF
TRBJ1-1 | TRBV28 | NA | CASSLNGAGKGESTEAFF
TRBJ2-3 | TRBV5-6 | once | CASMDSLGDTQYF
TRBJ1-1 | TRBV13 | NA | CASSLYGSAAEAFF
TRBJ2-2 | TRBV27 | NA | CASSLAGGIGELFF
TRBJ2-1 | TRBV5-1 | NA | CASSLPLQTSGGDNEQFF
TRBJ2-5 | TRBV27 | NA | CASSTGTGGGETQYF
TRBJ2-7 | TRBV5-1 | NA | CASSSGTSGRDLNYEQYF
TRBJ1-5 | TRBV19 | few | CASRQGVQPQHF
TRBJ1-2 | TRBV9 | NA | CASSVEDRGSGYTF
TRBJ1-2 | TRBV27 | once | CASRLGNYGYTF
TRBJ2-3 | TRBV7-9 | NA | CASSSPSKVDTQYF
TRBJ2-1 | TRBV9 | NA | CASSVSSGIVNEQFF
TRBJ2-1 | TRBV5-8 | NA | CASRGSSIRTKGEFF
TRBJ2-1 | TRBV7-2 | NA | CASSSTGDSSNEQFF
TRBJ2-7 | TRBV20-1 | NA | CSAREGHEQYF
TRBJ2-7 | TRBV4-1 | NA | CASSPSRTGRLEQYF
TRBJ2-7 | TRBV11-2 | NA | CASTGGINEQYF
TRBJ2-3 | TRBV4-1 | once | CACGKGDGTDTQYF
TRBJ1-1 | TRBV7-9 | NA | CASSLRGQQNTEAFF
TRBJ2-5 | TRBV5-8 | NA | CASSLKSGEETQYF
TRBJ2-7 | TRBV6-4 | NA | CASSSLASVGGSYEQYF
TRBJ1-6 | TRBV6-5 | NA | CASTPLGDRNSPLHF
TRBJ2-4 | TRBV28 | NA | CASSLLWGTAKNIQYF
TRBJ1-5 | TRBV27 | few | CASRTTGGAGNQPQHF
TRBJ2-7 | TRBV11-2 | NA | CASSSGTSGTYEQYF
TRBJ2-4 | TRBV5-4 | NA | CASSRSGRGENIQYF
TRBJ2-1 | TRBV27 | NA | CASSPGLYNEQFF
TRBJ1-2 | TRBV11-1 | NA | CASSPSPTNYGYTF
TRBJ2-3 | TRBV5-4 | once | CASSLNGNTQYF
TRBJ2-2 | TRBV9 | NA | CASSGGLAGAGELFF
TRBJ2-1 | TRBV9 | NA | CASSPPPGPYNEQFF
TRBJ2-1 | TRBV4-2 | once | CASSQVGNEQFF